The 16 T cell receptor beta chains in this list originate from one sample, sequenced in a study of response to subunit inactivated influenza vaccine. TCRdb passed the RT-PCR reads through MiXCR, listing each CDR3 protein once. Here the sample spans about 700,000 distinct CDR3 sequences, over 11% being singletons. The sequences come from PBMCs from blood, collected roughly 15 days before vaccination. The receptors stem from a middle-aged man who received an inactivated influenza vaccine.

The V call is TRBV12-3 or TRBV12-4, the J call TRBJ2-1; the D is unclear. The CDR3 is 15 amino acids. Trimming stripped 5 bases from V and 4 bases from J, with 15 bases between. The DNA of the CDR3 is TGTGCCAGCAGTCCCTGGGTCGACGAATACAATGAGCAGTTCTTC. Translating gives CASSPWVDEYNEQFF.

With regard to this clonotype: This may come from a read error, since a much larger clone is one base off. V and J are TRBV12-3 or TRBV12-4 and TRBJ1-2; D perhaps matches TRBD1 (6 bases). The CDR3 has 15 residues. The CDR3 DNA sequence: TGTTCCAGCAGTTTTAATCCAGGGACATCCTACGGCTACACCTTC. Translated, it gives CSSSFNPGTSYGYTF.

This clonotype has only a few counts. This chain uses TRBV27 with TRBJ1-5, with no clear D. Trimming removed 3 bases at V and 10 bases at J, with 13 bases between. CDR1 is MNHEY and CDR2 is SMNVEV in the germline V gene (reference sequence). The CDR3 covers 13 residues. CDR3: CASSFSMGSPQHF. In DNA, the CDR3 is TGTGCCAGCAGTTTTTCAATGGGATCTCCCCAGCATTTT.

Only a few counts were recorded for this clonotype. The CDR3: CASRKRGAANTGELFF. CDR3 in DNA: TGTGCCAGCAGAAAAAGAGGGGCGGCGAACACCGGGGAGCTGTTTTTT. The V gene is TRBV28, the J gene TRBJ2-2, with D perhaps being TRBD1 or TRBD2 (5 bases each). This CDR3 comprises 16 residues. Trimming pared 6 bases from V and 0 bases from J, leaving 14 bases between. CDR1 and CDR2 from the germline V gene are MDHEN and SYDVKM.

This clonotype has more than one count but fewer than ten. The rearrangement uses TRBV29-1 and TRBJ2-1; 9 bases are a match to TRBD2. Germline V gene sequence: CDR1 SQVTM, CDR2 ANQGSEA. The CDR3 is 13 amino acids. The CDR3 DNA is TGCGCTAAGGCTAGCGGGACCTACAATGAGCAGTTCTTC. It specifies CAKASGTYNEQFF.

The chain combines TRBV20-1 with TRBJ2-3, with a weak D call TRBD2 (6 bases). There are 15 residues in the CDR3. Germline V gene data show CDR1 as DFQATT and CDR2 as SNEGSKA (reference sequence). V was pared by 2 bases and J by 4 bases, with 16 bases between. The CDR3 loop reads CSARNLGSGSDTQYF. CDR3 nucleotides: TGCAGTGCTAGAAACCTCGGTAGCGGCTCAGATACGCAGTATTTT.

This clonotype was seen at least ten times. This clone may be a read error of a much larger clone one base away. The chain joins TRBV7-9 to TRBJ2-3; no reliable D call. CDR3 size: 12 residues. Germline CDR1 is SEHNR and CDR2 is FQNEAQ (reference sequence). V lost 5 bases and J 3 bases, leaving 6 bases between the germline ends. The CDR3 loop reads CASSLRTDTQYF. The CDR3 region has the DNA TGTGCCAGCAGCCTCAGGACAGATACGCAGTATTTT.

This clonotype was detected a few times. The CDR3 here is CASSSRRQETQYF. The CDR3 bases are TGTGCCAGCAGCTCCCGTCGGCAAGAGACCCAGTACTTC. The gene calls are TRBV7-9 and TRBJ2-5; D ambiguous. Trimming stripped 4 bases from V and 2 bases from J, with 8 bases between. CDR3 size: 13 residues. The germline V gene encodes CDR1 SEHNR and CDR2 FQNEAQ (reference sequence).

The genes are TRBV29-1 and TRBJ2-3; D ambiguous. Germline V gene data show CDR1 as SQVTM and CDR2 as ANQGSEA. V shed 3 bases and J shed 2 bases, with 9 bases lying between them. The CDR3 is 13 residues long. The CDR3 loop reads CSVERRDTDTQYF. For the CDR3, the DNA is TGCAGCGTTGAGAGACGAGACACAGATACGCAGTATTTT.

The chain carries TRBV11-2 and TRBJ2-6; no reliable D call. The CDR3 consists of 16 residues. Trimming pared 1 base from V and 0 bases from J, leaving 7 bases between. The germline V gene has CDR1 SGHAT and CDR2 FQNNGV. For the CDR3, the DNA is TGTGCCAGCAGCTTAGGACCGCACTCTGGGGCCAACGTCCTGACTTTC. It yields the protein CASSLGPHSGANVLTF.

The chain combines TRBV6-6 with TRBJ2-7; D is possibly TRBD1 (6 bases). Per the germline V gene, CDR1 is MNHNY and CDR2 is SVGAGI (reference sequence). V was pared by 11 bases and J by 0 bases, with 14 bases between. The CDR3 is made up of 13 amino acids. The CDR3 region is CAVQQGYSYEQYF. The CDR3 bases are TGTGCCGTCCAACAGGGCTACTCCTACGAGCAGTACTTC.

The sample holds a few counts of this clonotype. This chain uses TRBV20-1 with TRBJ2-7, with D uncertain. Germline lookup yields CDR1 DFQATT and CDR2 SNEGSKA (reference sequence). The CDR3 is 13 amino acids. Trimming removed 3 bases from V and 0 bases from J, with 9 bases in between. This CDR3 is CSASKADSYEQYF. CDR3 nucleotide sequence: TGCAGTGCTAGTAAGGCAGACTCCTACGAGCAGTACTTC.

The gene calls are TRBV2 and TRBJ2-1; 7 bases map to TRBD2. The CDR3 loop spans 15 amino acids. Per germline, CDR1 SNHLY and CDR2 FYNNEI. V dropped 2 bases and J dropped 5; count of bases not matched to a gene: 6. In DNA, the CDR3 is TGTGCCAGCAGTGAATCCAGACTAGCCCACAATGAGCAGTTCTTC. Translated, it gives CASSESRLAHNEQFF.

This clonotype has just a few counts. V is TRBV13 and J is TRBJ2-6; D is undetermined. Trimming left V 6 bases short and J 4 bases short, with 22 bases between. Germline loops: CDR1 PRHDT, CDR2 FYEKMQ (reference sequence). The CDR3 sequence is 18 residues long. CDR3 protein: CASSTNSPEDLGANVLTF. Here the CDR3 DNA reads TGTGCCAGCAGTACGAACTCCCCTGAGGACCTGGGGGCCAACGTCCTGACTTTC. The variable domain in full, with the rest retrieved from reference TRBV13 and TRBJ2-6, is AAGVIQSPRHLIKEKRETATLKCYPIPRHDTVYWYQQGPGQDPQFLISFYEKMQSDKGSIPDRFSAQQFSDYHSELNMSSLELGDSALYFCASSTNSPEDLGANVLTFGAGSRLTVL.

This clonotype was found a few times. V gene TRBV20-1 combines with J gene TRBJ2-7; weak D call: TRBD2 (5 bases). CDR3 length equals 14 residues. Between the trimmed V and J ends, which lost 4 bases and 6 bases, there was a span of 19 bases. Germline CDR1 and CDR2: DFQATT and SNEGSKA (reference sequence). DNA of the CDR3: TGCAGTGCTACCCCAGGATCGAGGGTGCTCGAGCAGTACTTC. It codes for CSATPGSRVLEQYF.

In its sample, this clonotype was seen a few times. For the CDR3, the DNA is TGTGCCAGCAGTTACAGCCCATATCGGACCAACTATGGCTACACCTTC. Protein sequence: CASSYSPYRTNYGYTF. The rearrangement joins TRBV6-5 to TRBJ1-2; D ambiguous. V lost 2 bases, J lost 2 bases, and 15 bases lay in between. This CDR3 is 16 amino acids long. Germline V CDR1 and CDR2: MNHEY, SVGAGI.